Below, one T cell receptor beta chain is given with its context. Its antigen specificity is not known. No much larger clone is present one base from it, and per-base qualities are unavailable. Including the terminal cysteine and phenylalanine, the CDR3 comprises 15 residues. Just the 45-base CDR3 DNA is kept, in frame starting at base 1. CDR1 and CDR2 (MNHNY, SVGAGI) derive from the germline V gene (reference sequence). V is shortened by 6 bases, J by 0 bases, and the region joining them spans 12 bases. Library generation was performed with the immunoSEQ multiplex PCR assay. In its TCRdb copy, this immuneACCESS table keeps in-frame sequences only and misses some clones. Where compared with another copy, unresolved V genes explain less than half of these, and the others have no known cause. In all, the sample holds approximately 100,000 clones, and around 92% of those were seen once. The ten largest clonotypes hold about 2% of the sample.

The sample comes from a study of T cell changes during pregnancy in multiple sclerosis (dated by TCRdb to about 2019). With respect to the entire study: The study looked at changes in the T cell repertoire across pregnancy in women with multiple sclerosis.

Here the sequenced sample was peripheral blood, taken after pregnancy. The clonotype comes from a female donor in good health, enrolled as a control in a pregnancy study. The rearranged segments are TRBV6-6 and TRBJ1-3; the D gene is unclear. DNA sequence: TGTGCCAGCAGAGATACAGCTCACTCTGGAAACACCATATATTTT. Its coded protein is CASRDTAHSGNTIYF.